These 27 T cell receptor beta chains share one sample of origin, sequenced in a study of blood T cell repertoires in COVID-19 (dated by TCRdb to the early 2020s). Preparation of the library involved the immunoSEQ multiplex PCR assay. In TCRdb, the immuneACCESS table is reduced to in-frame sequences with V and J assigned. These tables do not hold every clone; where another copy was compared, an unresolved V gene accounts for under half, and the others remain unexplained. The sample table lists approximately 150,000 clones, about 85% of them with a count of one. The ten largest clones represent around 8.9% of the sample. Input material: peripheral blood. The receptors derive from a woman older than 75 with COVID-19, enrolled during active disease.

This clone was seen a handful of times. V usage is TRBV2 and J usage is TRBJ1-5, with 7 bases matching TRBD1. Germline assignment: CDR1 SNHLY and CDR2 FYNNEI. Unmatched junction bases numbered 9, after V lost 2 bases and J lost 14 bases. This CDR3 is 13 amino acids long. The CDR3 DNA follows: TGTGCCAGCAGTGAATACGCCGGGACAGAGAAGCATTTT. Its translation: CASSEYAGTEKHF.

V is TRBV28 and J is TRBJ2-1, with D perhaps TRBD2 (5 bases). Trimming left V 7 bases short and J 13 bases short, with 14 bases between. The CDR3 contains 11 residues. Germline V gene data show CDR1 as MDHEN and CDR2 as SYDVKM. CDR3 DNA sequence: TGTGCCAGCAAAAATCCGGGAAGACAGTTCTTC. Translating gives CASKNPGRQFF.

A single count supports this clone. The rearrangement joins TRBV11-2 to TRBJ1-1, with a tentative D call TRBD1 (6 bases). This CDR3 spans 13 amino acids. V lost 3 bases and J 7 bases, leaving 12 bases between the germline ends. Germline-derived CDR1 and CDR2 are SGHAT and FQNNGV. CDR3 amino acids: CASSLEGGSEAFF. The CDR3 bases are TGTGCCAGCAGCTTGGAGGGGGGGAGTGAAGCTTTCTTT.

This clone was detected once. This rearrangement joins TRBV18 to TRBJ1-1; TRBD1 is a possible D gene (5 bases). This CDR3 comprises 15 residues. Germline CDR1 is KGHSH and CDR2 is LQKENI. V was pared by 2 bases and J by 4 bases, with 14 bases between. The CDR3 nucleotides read TGTGCCAGCTCACCAATCACAGGCGAGAGCACTGAAGCTTTCTTT. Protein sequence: CASSPITGESTEAFF.

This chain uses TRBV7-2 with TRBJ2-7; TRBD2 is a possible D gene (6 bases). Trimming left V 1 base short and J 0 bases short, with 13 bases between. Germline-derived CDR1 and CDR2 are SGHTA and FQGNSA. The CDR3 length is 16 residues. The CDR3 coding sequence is TGTGCCAGCAGCTTAGTTGGGGGGATGAGCTCCTACGAGCAGTACTTC. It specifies CASSLVGGMSSYEQYF.

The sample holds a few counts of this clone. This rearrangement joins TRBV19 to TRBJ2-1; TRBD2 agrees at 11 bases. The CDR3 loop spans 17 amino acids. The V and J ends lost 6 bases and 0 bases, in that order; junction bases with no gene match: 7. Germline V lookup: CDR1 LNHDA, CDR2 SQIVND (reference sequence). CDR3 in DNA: TGTGCCAGTAGGAGGCTAGCGGGAGGACGCTCCTACAATGAGCAGTTCTTC. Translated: CASRRLAGGRSYNEQFF.

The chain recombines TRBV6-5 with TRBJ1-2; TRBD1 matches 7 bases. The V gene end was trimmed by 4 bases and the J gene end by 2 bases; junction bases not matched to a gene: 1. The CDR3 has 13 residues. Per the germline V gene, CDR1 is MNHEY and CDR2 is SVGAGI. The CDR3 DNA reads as TGTGCCAGCAGTTCGGACAGGAACTATGGCTACACCTTC. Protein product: CASSSDRNYGYTF.

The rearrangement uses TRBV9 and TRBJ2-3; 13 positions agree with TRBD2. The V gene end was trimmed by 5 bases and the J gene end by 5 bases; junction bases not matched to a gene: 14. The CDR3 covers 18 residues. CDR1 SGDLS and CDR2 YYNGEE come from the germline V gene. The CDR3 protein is CASSDDTRTSGRRDTQYF. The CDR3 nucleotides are TGTGCCAGCAGTGATGATACTCGGACTAGCGGGAGAAGAGATACGCAGTATTTT.

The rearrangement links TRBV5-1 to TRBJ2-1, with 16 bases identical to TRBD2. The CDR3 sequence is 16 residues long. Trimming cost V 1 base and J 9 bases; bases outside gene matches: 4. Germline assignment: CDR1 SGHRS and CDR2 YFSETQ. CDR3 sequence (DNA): TGCGCCAGCAGCTTGACCGGGACTAGCGGGAGGGCTGAGCAGTTCTTC. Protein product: CASSLTGTSGRAEQFF. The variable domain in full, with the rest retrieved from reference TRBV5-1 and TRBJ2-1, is KAGVTQTPRYLIKTRGQQVTLSCSPISGHRSVSWYQQTPGQGLQFLFEYFSETQRNKGNFPGRFSGRQFSNSRSEMNVSTLELGDSALYLCASSLTGTSGRAEQFFGPGTRLTVL.

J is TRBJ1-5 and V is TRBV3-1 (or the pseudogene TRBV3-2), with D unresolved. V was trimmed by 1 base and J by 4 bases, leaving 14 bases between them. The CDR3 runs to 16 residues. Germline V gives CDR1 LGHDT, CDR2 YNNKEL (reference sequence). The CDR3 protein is CASSQGSGGINQPQHF. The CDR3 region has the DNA TGTGCCAGCAGCCAAGGGTCCGGAGGAATTAATCAGCCCCAGCATTTT.

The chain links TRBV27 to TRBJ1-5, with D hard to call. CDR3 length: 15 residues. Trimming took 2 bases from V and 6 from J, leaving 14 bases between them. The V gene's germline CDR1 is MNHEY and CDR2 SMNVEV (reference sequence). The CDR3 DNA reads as TGTGCCAGCAGTTTAAGTTGGCAGAATCTTCAGCCCCAGCATTTT. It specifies CASSLSWQNLQPQHF.

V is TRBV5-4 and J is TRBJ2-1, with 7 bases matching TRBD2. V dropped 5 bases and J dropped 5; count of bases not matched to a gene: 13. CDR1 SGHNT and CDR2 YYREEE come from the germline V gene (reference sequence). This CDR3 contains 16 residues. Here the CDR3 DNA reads TGTGCCAGCAGTCCTAGCGGACCTACCCGGGACAATGAGCAGTTCTTC. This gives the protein CASSPSGPTRDNEQFF.

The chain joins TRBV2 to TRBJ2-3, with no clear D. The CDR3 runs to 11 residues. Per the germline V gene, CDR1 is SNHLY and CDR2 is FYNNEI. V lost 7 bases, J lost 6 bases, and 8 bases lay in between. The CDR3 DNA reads TGTGCCAGCAACGAGAGGGATACGCAGTATTTT. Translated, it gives CASNERDTQYF.

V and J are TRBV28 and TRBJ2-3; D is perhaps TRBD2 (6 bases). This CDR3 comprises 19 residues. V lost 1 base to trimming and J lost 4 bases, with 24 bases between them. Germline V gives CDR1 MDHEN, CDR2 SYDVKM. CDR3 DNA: TGTGCCAGCAGTTTATCAAGCCGATCGGGACTCCCAGGGTCAGATACGCAGTATTTT. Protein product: CASSLSSRSGLPGSDTQYF.

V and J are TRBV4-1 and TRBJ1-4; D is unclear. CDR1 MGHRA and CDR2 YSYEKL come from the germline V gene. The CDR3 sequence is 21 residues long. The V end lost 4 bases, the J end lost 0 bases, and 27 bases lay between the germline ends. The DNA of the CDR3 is TGCGCCAGCAGCCTACTGTGGGCCTTTGCCCTGCCCCAGGCAACTAATGAAAAACTGTTTTTT. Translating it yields CASSLLWAFALPQATNEKLFF.

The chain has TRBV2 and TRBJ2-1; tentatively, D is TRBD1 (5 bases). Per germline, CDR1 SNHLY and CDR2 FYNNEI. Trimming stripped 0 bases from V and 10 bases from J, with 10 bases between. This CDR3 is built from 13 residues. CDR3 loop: CASSEARGGEQFF. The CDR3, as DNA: TGTGCCAGCAGTGAAGCAAGGGGCGGAGAGCAGTTCTTC.

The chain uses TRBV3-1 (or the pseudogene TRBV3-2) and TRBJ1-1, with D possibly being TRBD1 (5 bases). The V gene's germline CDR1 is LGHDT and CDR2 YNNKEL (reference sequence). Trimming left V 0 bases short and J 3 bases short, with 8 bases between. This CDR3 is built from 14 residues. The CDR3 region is CASSQDSGDTEAFF. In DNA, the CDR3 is TGTGCCAGCAGCCAAGACTCGGGGGACACTGAAGCTTTCTTT.

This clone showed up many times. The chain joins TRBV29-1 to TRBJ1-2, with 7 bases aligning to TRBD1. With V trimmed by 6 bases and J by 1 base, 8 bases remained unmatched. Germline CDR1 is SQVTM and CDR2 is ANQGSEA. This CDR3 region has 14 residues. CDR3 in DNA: TGCAGCGTAGTTAAGGGGGCGGGTAACTATGGCTACACCTTC. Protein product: CSVVKGAGNYGYTF.

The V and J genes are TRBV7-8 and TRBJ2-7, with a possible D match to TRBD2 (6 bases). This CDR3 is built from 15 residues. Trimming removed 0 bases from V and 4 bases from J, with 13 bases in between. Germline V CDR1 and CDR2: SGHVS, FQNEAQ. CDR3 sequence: CASSLAVAVVYEQYF. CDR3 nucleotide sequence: TGTGCCAGCAGCTTAGCAGTAGCGGTAGTTTACGAGCAGTACTTC.

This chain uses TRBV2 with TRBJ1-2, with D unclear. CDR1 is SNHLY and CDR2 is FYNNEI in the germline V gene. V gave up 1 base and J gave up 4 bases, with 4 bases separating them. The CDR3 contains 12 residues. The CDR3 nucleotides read TGTGCCAGCAGTGAAGGGAGCTATGGCTACACCTTC. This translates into CASSEGSYGYTF.

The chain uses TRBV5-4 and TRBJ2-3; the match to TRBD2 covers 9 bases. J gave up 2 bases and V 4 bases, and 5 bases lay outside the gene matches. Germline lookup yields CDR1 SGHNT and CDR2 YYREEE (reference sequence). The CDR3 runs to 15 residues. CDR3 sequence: CASSPAGGLTDTQYF. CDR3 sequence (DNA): TGTGCCAGCAGCCCCGCGGGGGGGCTCACAGATACGCAGTATTTT. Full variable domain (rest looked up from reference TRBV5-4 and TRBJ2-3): ETGVTQSPTHLIKTRGQQVTLRCSSQSGHNTVSWYQQALGQGPQFIFQYYREEENGRGNFPPRFSGLQFPNYSSELNVNALELDDSALYLCASSPAGGLTDTQYFGPGTRLTVL.

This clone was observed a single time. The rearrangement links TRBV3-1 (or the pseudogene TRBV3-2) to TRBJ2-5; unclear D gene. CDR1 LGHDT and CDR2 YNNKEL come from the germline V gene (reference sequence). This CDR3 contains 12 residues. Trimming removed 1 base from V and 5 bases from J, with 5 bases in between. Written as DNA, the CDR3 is TGTGCCAGCAGCCAAGTTCTCGAGACCCAGTACTTC. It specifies CASSQVLETQYF.

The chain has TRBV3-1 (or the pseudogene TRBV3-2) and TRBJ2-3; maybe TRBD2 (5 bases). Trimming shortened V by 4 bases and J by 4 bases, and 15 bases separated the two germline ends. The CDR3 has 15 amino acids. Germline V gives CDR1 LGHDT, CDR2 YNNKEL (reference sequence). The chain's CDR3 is CASSPRAGLADTQYF. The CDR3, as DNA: TGTGCCAGCAGCCCCCGTGCGGGTCTTGCAGATACGCAGTATTTT.

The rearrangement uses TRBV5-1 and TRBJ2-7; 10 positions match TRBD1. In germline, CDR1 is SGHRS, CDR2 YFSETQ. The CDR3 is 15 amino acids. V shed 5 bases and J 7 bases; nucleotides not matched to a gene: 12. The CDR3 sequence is CASSETGTGVEEQYF. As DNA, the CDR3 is TGCGCCAGCAGTGAAACCGGGACAGGGGTGGAAGAGCAGTACTTC.

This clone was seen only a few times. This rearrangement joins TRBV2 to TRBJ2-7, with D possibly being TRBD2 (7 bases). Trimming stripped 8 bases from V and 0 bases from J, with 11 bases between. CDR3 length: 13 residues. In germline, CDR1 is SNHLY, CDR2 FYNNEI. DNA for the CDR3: TGTGCCAGCGGGGCGGGGGCCTCCTACGAGCAGTACTTC. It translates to CASGAGASYEQYF.

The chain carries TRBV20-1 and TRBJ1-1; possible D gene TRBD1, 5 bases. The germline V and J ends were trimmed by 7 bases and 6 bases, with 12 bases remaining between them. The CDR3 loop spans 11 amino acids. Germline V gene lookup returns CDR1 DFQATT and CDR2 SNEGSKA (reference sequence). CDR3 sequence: CSGRGDSEAFF. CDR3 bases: TGCAGTGGTCGTGGGGACTCTGAAGCTTTCTTT.

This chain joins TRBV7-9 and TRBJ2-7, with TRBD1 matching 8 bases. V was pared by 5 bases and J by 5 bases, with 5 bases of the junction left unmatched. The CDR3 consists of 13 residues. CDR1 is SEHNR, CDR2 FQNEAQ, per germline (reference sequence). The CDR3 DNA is TGTGCCAGCAGCCCTGACAGGGGTCACGAGCAGTACTTC. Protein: CASSPDRGHEQYF.